The 8 T cell receptor beta chains below were found in one sample sequenced in a study of Graves' ophthalmopathy and Graves' hyperthyroidism. The authors amplified TCR beta CDR3 regions from RNA transcripts. Following a first-round RT-PCR that used HTBI primers, a second-round multiplex PCR was carried out. MiXCR, run by TCRdb on the multiplex PCR reads, gives a single entry per CDR3 protein. The data contain 220,000 or so distinct CDR3 sequences, roughly a fifth of them singletons. Material: peripheral blood. Receptor source: a woman in her forties or fifties with Graves' ophthalmopathy.

Concerning this clonotype: The junction and the germline gene differ at one end; a read error may be behind it. In DNA form, the CDR3 reads TGTGCCAGCAGTTTTGGGGCCGCGCCTCACTTC. Protein product: CASSFGAAPHF. This chain uses TRBV28 with TRBJ2-7; the D gene is possibly TRBD1 (5 bases). In germline, CDR1 is MDHEN, CDR2 SYDVKM. This CDR3 spans 11 amino acids.

This clonotype was counted ten times or more. The rearrangement uses TRBV12-3 or TRBV12-4 and TRBJ2-7, with 7 nucleotides matching TRBD1. This CDR3 has 14 residues. Trimming cost V 6 bases and J 2 bases; bases outside gene matches: 7. DNA of the CDR3: TGTGCCAGCAGCTCAGGGGGTTCCACCTACGAGCAGTACTTC. This codes for CASSSGGSTYEQYF.

The chain couples TRBV12-3 or TRBV12-4 to TRBJ1-1, with 10 bases lining up with TRBD1. With V trimmed by 6 bases and J by 9 bases, 10 bases remained unmatched. The CDR3 contains 14 residues. CDR3 coding DNA: TGTGCCAGCAGGTCTACCGGGACAGGGGCGCAAGCTTTCTTT. It specifies CASRSTGTGAQAFF.

There are many counts of this clonotype. The chain links TRBV11-1 to TRBJ2-4, with D perhaps matching TRBD1 or TRBD2 (5 bases each). Trimming stripped 5 bases from V and 0 bases from J, with 14 bases between. From germline, CDR1 is SGHAT and CDR2 FQDESV (reference sequence). CDR3 length equals 16 residues. In nucleotides, the CDR3 is TGTGCCAGCAGCGCCCACCCGGGGACAGCCAAAAACATTCAGTACTTC. Protein product: CASSAHPGTAKNIQYF.

This clonotype was detected ten times or more. The chain couples TRBV7-9 to TRBJ1-2; TRBD1 matches 10 bases. Losses at the gene ends were 5 bases for V and 4 bases for J; bases not matched to a gene: 4. The CDR3 runs to 14 residues. Germline CDR1 SEHNR, CDR2 FQNEAQ (reference sequence). CDR3 protein: CASSHRDRGYGYTF. CDR3 DNA sequence: TGTGCCAGCAGCCACCGGGACAGGGGCTATGGCTACACCTTC. The full variable domain, completed using reference TRBV7-9 and TRBJ1-2, is DTGVSQNPRHKITKRGQNVTFRCDPISEHNRLYWYRQTLGQGPEFLTYFQNEAQLEKSRLLSDRFSAERPKGSFSTLEIQRTEQGDSAMYLCASSHRDRGYGYTFGSGTRLTVV.

In its sample, this clonotype was seen a few times. The rearrangement uses TRBV2 and TRBJ2-4, with 8 bases fitting TRBD1. Germline loops: CDR1 SNHLY, CDR2 FYNNEI. The CDR3 extends over 14 amino acids. J gave up 6 bases and V 6 bases, and 7 bases lay outside the gene matches. The CDR3 nucleotides read TGTGCCAGCAGCTCCGACAGGGGATTAAACATTCAGTACTTC. This translates into CASSSDRGLNIQYF.

This clonotype was counted a few times. This rearrangement joins TRBV14 to TRBJ2-7; 8 bases are shared with TRBD2. CDR1 is SGHDN and CDR2 is FVKESK in the germline V gene. Unmatched junction bases numbered 7, after V lost 4 bases and J lost 2 bases. The CDR3 totals 15 residues. The CDR3 nucleotides read TGTGCCAGCAGCCCACGACTAGCGCCAGCCTACGAGCAGTACTTC. Residues: CASSPRLAPAYEQYF. Drawing the rest from reference TRBV14 and TRBJ2-7, the complete variable domain is EAGVTQFPSHSVIEKGQTVTLRCDPISGHDNLYWYRRVMGKEIKFLLHFVKESKQDESGMPNNRFLAERTGGTYSTLKVQPAELEDSGVYFCASSPRLAPAYEQYFGPGTRLTVT.

This clonotype was seen many times. This CDR3 is CSVLKSGGGNGYTF. Written as DNA, the CDR3 is TGCAGCGTCCTAAAATCTGGGGGTGGGAATGGCTACACCTTC. This chain connects TRBV29-1 to TRBJ1-2; tentative D call: TRBD1 (5 bases). CDR3 size: 14 residues. From germline, CDR1 is SQVTM and CDR2 ANQGSEA. The V gene lost 6 bases and the J gene lost 6 bases, with 20 bases spanning the gap.